Listed below are T cell receptor beta chains from one sample, sequenced in a study of control samples from healthy donors and cancer patients. Produced via immunoSEQ multiplex PCR; TCRdb's table is partial and in-frame only. The table includes about 180,000 clones, 91% detected once. The sample comprised blood. These receptor sequences come from a woman between 35 and 50 years old in good health. Both conserved end residues are part of each CDR3. The D gene is left open where the match is weak. The size entry is marked missing in some rows and otherwise reads once, few, many or a size class.

clone size,V gene,D gene,J gene,CDR3 DNA,CDR3 protein
NA,TRBV5-1,TRBD2,TRBJ2-3,TGCGCCAGCAGCTTGCTTGGGGGGGAAGGCACAGATACGCAGTATTTT,CASSLLGGEGTDTQYF
once,TRBV14,TRBD2,TRBJ2-7,TGTGCCAGCAGCCAAGGGGAGGGGCGCGAGCAGTACTTC,CASSQGEGREQYF
once,TRBV9,TRBD1,TRBJ1-2,TGTGCCAGCAGAGGGGACAGGGGAGGTTATGGCTACACCTTC,CASRGDRGGYGYTF
NA,TRBV25-1,TRBD2,TRBJ2-5,TGTGCCAGCAGTCCGGGACTAGCGGGTGAGACCCAGTACTTC,CASSPGLAGETQYF
NA,TRBV5-4,TRBD1,TRBJ2-7,TGTGCCAGCAGCTTGGGACAGGGGGCCACCTACGAGCAGTACTTC,CASSLGQGATYEQYF
NA,TRBV27,NA,TRBJ2-7,TGTGCCAGCAGTTGGGGACTTTTTTCCGAGCAGTACTTC,CASSWGLFSEQYF
NA,TRBV11-2,NA,TRBJ1-1,TGTGCCAGCAGCTTAGTGGGGGCGCAGGCTTTCTTT,CASSLVGAQAFF
NA,TRBV6-5,TRBD2,TRBJ2-7,TGTGCCAGCAGTTACAAGGCGGGGGGACTCTACGAGCAGTACTTC,CASSYKAGGLYEQYF
NA,TRBV6-2/TRBV6-3,NA,TRBJ2-2,TGTGCCAGCAGTGGTTATGTCGGGGAGCTGTTTTTT,CASSGYVGELFF
NA,TRBV7-9,NA,TRBJ1-2,TGTGCCAGCAGCTACCAGGATCGGGGCCTTAACTATGGCTACACCTTC,CASSYQDRGLNYGYTF
NA,TRBV3-1/TRBV3-2,TRBD2,TRBJ2-7,TGTGCCAGCAGCCAAGCACTTTGGGGGGGAAACGACGAGCAGTACTTC,CASSQALWGGNDEQYF
NA,TRBV27,TRBD1,TRBJ1-2,TGTGCCAGCAGCCCTAGGGGGCCGGGGCTTAGTGGCTACACCTTC,CASSPRGPGLSGYTF
NA,TRBV4-1,TRBD1,TRBJ1-1,TGCGCCAGCAGCCAAGTGGGGACAGTGGGGGAAGCTTTCTTT,CASSQVGTVGEAFF
NA,TRBV19,NA,TRBJ1-2,TGTGCCAGTAGTAATCAAGGGCAGAATGGCTACACCTTC,CASSNQGQNGYTF
NA,TRBV6-5,NA,TRBJ2-3,TGTGCCAGCAGTCAGTCGAAGTTCGGTACGCAGTATTTT,CASSQSKFGTQYF
NA,TRBV28,TRBD1,TRBJ2-7,TGTGCCAGCAGTTTGGACAGGCAGGCGCCTTTAACCTACGAGCAGTACTTC,CASSLDRQAPLTYEQYF
once,TRBV7-8,TRBD1,TRBJ1-1,TGTGCCAGCAGCTTAAGGACAGGACTAGGACAGGTTGGGAAAATGAACACTGAAGCTTTCTTT,CASSLRTGLGQVGKMNTEAFF
NA,TRBV3-1/TRBV3-2,TRBD1,TRBJ1-2,TGTGCCAGCAGCCAACACAGGGGTGGCTACACCTTC,CASSQHRGGYTF
NA,TRBV5-1,TRBD1,TRBJ2-2,TGCGCCAGTGGGGACAGGGGAATGGCCGGGGAGCTGTTTTTT,CASGDRGMAGELFF
NA,TRBV7-3,NA,TRBJ2-2,TGTGCCAGCAGCTTAATGGGGGCCGGTTTGGGCGGGGAGCTGTTTTTT,CASSLMGAGLGGELFF
NA,TRBV27,NA,TRBJ1-5,TGTGCCAGCAGCCCCGTGTGGCGGGGTGGAAGCAATCAGCCCCAGCATTTT,CASSPVWRGGSNQPQHF
NA,TRBV6-5,TRBD1,TRBJ1-2,TGTGCCAGCAGGGGACAGCCAAAATTATATGGCTACACCTTC,CASRGQPKLYGYTF
NA,TRBV5-5,TRBD2,TRBJ2-5,TGTGCCAGCAGCTTCTTAGCGGGGAACCAAGAGACCCAGTACTTC,CASSFLAGNQETQYF
NA,TRBV24-1,TRBD1,TRBJ2-3,TGTGCCACCACGGACAGGGACACAGATACGCAGTATTTT,CATTDRDTDTQYF
NA,TRBV6-6,TRBD1,TRBJ2-2,TGTGCCAGCAGCTGGGGGACAGCGAACACCGGGGAGCTGTTTTTT,CASSWGTANTGELFF
NA,TRBV4-1,NA,TRBJ2-2,TGCGCCAGCAGCCAAGACCCAGGTACGAACACCGGGGAGCTGTTTTTT,CASSQDPGTNTGELFF
NA,TRBV11-2,NA,TRBJ1-6,TGTGCCAGCAGCTTTAGGGCAGATGACTATAATTCACCCCTCCACTTT,CASSFRADDYNSPLHF
once,TRBV4-2,NA,TRBJ2-7,TGTGCCAGCAGCCAAAAAAGTGGGGTAGGCGAGCAGTACTTC,CASSQKSGVGEQYF
NA,TRBV2,NA,TRBJ1-1,TGTGCCAGCAAAGCTGCCGGGACGAGGACTGAAGCTTTCTTT,CASKAAGTRTEAFF
once,TRBV6-5,NA,TRBJ1-3,TGTGCCAGCAGCGGCCTTGGAAACACCATATATTTT,CASSGLGNTIYF
NA,TRBV13,NA,TRBJ1-3,TGTGCCAGCAGCCTACCCGCCCAGGGGCTAAACACCATATATTTT,CASSLPAQGLNTIYF
once,TRBV28,TRBD1,TRBJ2-3,TGTGCCACCCGGACAGGGTTCACAGATACGCAGTATTTT,CATRTGFTDTQYF
once,TRBV5-1,TRBD1,TRBJ1-4,TGCGCCAGCAGCTTCGGGGGACAGGGGGCTGAAAAACTGTTTTTT,CASSFGGQGAEKLFF
once,TRBV6-5,NA,TRBJ1-3,TGTGCCAGCAGACCAGGGTCTGGAAACACCATATATTTT,CASRPGSGNTIYF
NA,TRBV4-1,TRBD1,TRBJ1-1,TGCGCCAGCACCCCAGGGGGAGGCACTGAAGCTTTCTTT,CASTPGGGTEAFF
NA,TRBV12-3/TRBV12-4,NA,TRBJ1-2,TGTGCCAGCAGTCAGTTGAGTGGCTACACCTTC,CASSQLSGYTF
NA,TRBV19,TRBD1,TRBJ2-7,TGTGCCAGTAGTATCGAGGGGGCCGTCTACGAGCAGTACTTC,CASSIEGAVYEQYF
NA,TRBV4-1,TRBD2,TRBJ2-1,TGCGCCAGCAGCCAAGAGAATAGCGGGGGGGCCTACAATGAGCAGTTCTTC,CASSQENSGGAYNEQFF
NA,TRBV5-1,TRBD1,TRBJ2-5,TGCGCCAGCAGCTTGGGGAGAGCCAGGGACAGCACCCAAGAGACCCAGTACTTC,CASSLGRARDSTQETQYF